Below are 25 T cell receptor beta chains sequenced from a single sample in a study of cytomegalovirus exposure and HLA in healthy donors. The study ran its PCR with 60 Vbeta and 13 Jbeta primers. The data were produced by immunoSEQ multiplex PCR, yet TCRdb's version contains in-frame clones alone and is incomplete. Of over 150,000 clones listed, over 65% are singletons. The sequencing sample was made of PBMCs. Receptors were obtained from a woman aged 25 to 45 in good health and CMV-seropositive.

The gene calls are TRBV7-8 and TRBJ2-7, with 8 bases fitting TRBD2. From germline, CDR1 is SGHVS and CDR2 FQNEAQ. This CDR3 region has 14 residues. V lost 3 bases, J lost 5 bases, and 6 bases stayed unmatched. The CDR3 reads CASSFKTSGHEQYF. DNA of the CDR3: TGTGCCAGCAGCTTCAAAACTAGCGGCCACGAGCAGTACTTC.

The chain employs TRBV7-9 and TRBJ2-7; 7 bases align to TRBD1. This CDR3 comprises 15 residues. Unmatched junction bases numbered 14, after V lost 5 bases and J lost 7 bases. Germline loops: CDR1 SEHNR, CDR2 FQNEAQ (reference sequence). Here the CDR3 reads CASSGSQGRSGEQYF. The CDR3 nucleotides are TGTGCCAGCAGCGGATCACAGGGGCGCTCGGGAGAGCAGTACTTC.

This chain joins TRBV11-3 and TRBJ2-7; D might be TRBD2 (5 bases). V was cut by 5 bases and J by 5 bases, with 19 bases left in between. Germline V gene lookup returns CDR1 SGHNT and CDR2 YENEEA. This CDR3 has 15 residues. CDR3 DNA sequence: TGTGCCAGCAGCCCCTTTTCCAGCGGCAGCGACGAGCAGTACTTC. It codes for CASSPFSSGSDEQYF.

The chain uses TRBV27 and TRBJ2-3; 12 bases are shared with TRBD1. The length of the CDR3 is 16 residues. Germline trimming cut 2 bases from V and 2 bases from J; bases unmatched to any gene: 2. CDR1 MNHEY and CDR2 SMNVEV come from the germline V gene (reference sequence). CDR3 sequence: CASSLLGQGATDTQYF. The CDR3 DNA is TGTGCCAGCAGTTTACTGGGACAGGGGGCCACAGATACGCAGTATTTT.

The chain recombines TRBV6-6 with TRBJ2-7; D is unclear. V was clipped by 2 bases and J by 3 bases, with 8 bases between them. The CDR3 spans 13 residues. Germline-derived CDR1 and CDR2 are MNHNY and SVGAGI (reference sequence). The CDR3 region has the DNA TGTGCCAGCAGTTACGGGCTACTCTACGAGCAGTACTTC. Its translation is CASSYGLLYEQYF.

V gene TRBV6-6 combines with J gene TRBJ2-1; TRBD1 matches 12 bases. Looked up from germline, CDR1 is MNHNY and CDR2 is SVGAGI (reference sequence). There are 14 residues in the CDR3. Germline trimming cut 5 bases from V and 10 bases from J; bases unmatched to any gene: 6. CDR3 residues: CASSPGQGAREQFF. CDR3 DNA sequence: TGTGCCAGCAGTCCGGGACAGGGGGCCCGGGAGCAGTTCTTC.

The CDR3 DNA reads as TGTGCCTGGTGCCCGGGACAGGGGTTAATTTGGGATGAGCAGTTCTTC. Protein product: CAWCPGQGLIWDEQFF. The V and J genes are TRBV30 and TRBJ2-1, with 10 bases fitting TRBD1. The junction had 15 bases not matched to a gene; V was cut back by 5 bases and J by 8 bases. This CDR3 comprises 16 residues. Germline assignment: CDR1 GTSNPN and CDR2 SVGIG (reference sequence).

This chain joins TRBV21-1 and TRBJ1-2; the table gives TRBD1 as D, unverified against the DNA. TRBV21-1 is a pseudogene segment. The CDR3 consists of 16 residues. The CDR3 bases are TGTGCCAGCAGCTCACGACGACAGGGGCCGTCCTATGGCTACACCTTC. This sequence encodes CASSSRRQGPSYGYTF.

This clone has only one observation. V gene TRBV6-5 combines with J gene TRBJ1-2; the D gene is possibly TRBD1 (6 bases). V gave up 7 bases and J gave up 8 bases, with 17 bases separating them. The CDR3 has 13 amino acids. In germline, CDR1 is MNHEY, CDR2 SVGAGI. CDR3 DNA sequence: TGTGCCAGCACCTATACAGGGAAACAAGGCTACACCTTC. Its translation is CASTYTGKQGYTF.

The J gene is TRBJ2-5, the V gene TRBV14; possibly TRBD1 for D (6 bases). In germline, CDR1 is SGHDN, CDR2 FVKESK. Deletions cut 3 bases from V and 4 bases from J, with 9 bases between. This CDR3 is built from 13 residues. CDR3 loop: CASSHFRGETQYF. DNA for the CDR3: TGTGCCAGCAGCCATTTCAGGGGAGAGACCCAGTACTTC.

This clone was recorded only once. The chain has TRBV11-3 and TRBJ2-1; the match to TRBD2 covers 9 bases. Germline CDR1 SGHNT, CDR2 YENEEA. The ends lost 5 bases at V and 7 bases at J; junction bases unmatched: 9. There are 15 residues in the CDR3. The CDR3: CASSPTGTSLNEQFF. CDR3 coding DNA: TGTGCCAGCAGCCCCACCGGGACTAGCCTGAATGAGCAGTTCTTC.

This sequence joins TRBV6-5 and TRBJ1-1; TRBD1 is a possible D gene (6 bases). Germline loops: CDR1 MNHEY, CDR2 SVGAGI. Trimming stripped 6 bases from V and 5 bases from J, with 16 bases between. This CDR3 has 14 amino acids. The CDR3 loop reads CASRPQGPRTEAFF. For the CDR3, the DNA is TGTGCCAGCAGACCACAGGGCCCACGAACTGAAGCTTTCTTT.

The chain recombines TRBV5-1 with TRBJ2-2; 8 bases are shared with TRBD2. The CDR3 is made up of 18 amino acids. Germline lookup yields CDR1 SGHRS and CDR2 YFSETQ. V trimming: 0 bases; J trimming: 5 bases; junction bases outside the gene matches: 12. The DNA for the CDR3 is TGCGCCAGCAGCTTGGGGGGCGCGGGAGGAGCCGGAACCGGGGAGCTGTTTTTT. It yields the protein CASSLGGAGGAGTGELFF. Complete variable domain (other parts from reference TRBV5-1 and TRBJ2-2): KAGVTQTPRYLIKTRGQQVTLSCSPISGHRSVSWYQQTPGQGLQFLFEYFSETQRNKGNFPGRFSGRQFSNSRSEMNVSTLELGDSALYLCASSLGGAGGAGTGELFFGEGSRLTVL.

V and J are TRBV20-1 and TRBJ2-3; D is uncertain. The CDR3 is made up of 11 amino acids. The ends were cut back, 2 bases at V and 5 bases at J, with 5 bases in the middle. Germline loops: CDR1 DFQATT, CDR2 SNEGSKA (reference sequence). This CDR3 reads CSARLLDTQYF. The CDR3, as DNA: TGCAGTGCTAGACTGTTAGATACGCAGTATTTT.

J is TRBJ2-7 and V is TRBV7-9, with TRBD2 matching 7 bases. This CDR3 is 13 amino acids long. Germline assignment: CDR1 SEHNR and CDR2 FQNEAQ (reference sequence). The V gene end was trimmed by 5 bases and the J gene end by 5 bases; junction bases not matched to a gene: 6. This chain's CDR3 is CASSREDPDEQYF. The DNA for the CDR3 is TGTGCCAGCAGCCGGGAGGACCCGGACGAGCAGTACTTC.

The chain employs TRBV30 and TRBJ2-5; D may be TRBD2 (5 bases). The CDR3 consists of 14 residues. The V gene lost 6 bases and the J gene lost 0 bases, with 14 bases spanning the gap. CDR1 and CDR2 (germline): GTSNPN, SVGIG (reference sequence). CDR3 protein: CACTLTGYQETQYF. The CDR3 DNA sequence: TGTGCCTGCACCTTAACGGGGTACCAAGAGACCCAGTACTTC.

The V gene is TRBV29-1, the J gene TRBJ2-3; TRBD1 matches 7 bases. CDR1 is SQVTM and CDR2 is ANQGSEA in the germline V gene. Trimming at V came to 3 bases and at J to 0 bases, leaving 6 bases not matched to a gene. This CDR3 contains 15 residues. CDR3: CSVEGDSPSTDTQYF. In DNA form, the CDR3 reads TGCAGCGTTGAGGGGGACAGCCCTAGCACAGATACGCAGTATTTT.

Only a few counts were recorded for this clone. The chain carries TRBV5-6 and TRBJ2-1; D call uncertain. This CDR3 spans 15 amino acids. Germline CDR1 SGHDT, CDR2 YYEEEE. V was shortened by 6 bases and J by 0 bases, with 13 bases between the two germline ends. CDR3 residues: CASMFELTSYNEQFF. CDR3 DNA sequence: TGTGCCAGCATGTTTGAACTAACCTCCTACAATGAGCAGTTCTTC.

The V and J genes are TRBV10-3 and TRBJ2-2; perhaps TRBD1 as D (5 bases). Trimming took off 6 bases at V and 7 bases at J, with 18 bases between the two ends. Germline V lookup: CDR1 ENHRY, CDR2 SYGVKD. The CDR3 is made up of 15 amino acids. CDR3 loop: CAISDDSRFGGELFF. CDR3 nucleotides: TGTGCCATCAGCGATGACAGTAGATTTGGCGGGGAGCTGTTTTTT.

V usage is TRBV5-1 and J usage is TRBJ2-1; TRBD2 aligns across 11 bases. The CDR3 contains 16 residues. CDR1 SGHRS and CDR2 YFSETQ come from the germline V gene. The V and J ends lost 4 bases and 4 bases, in that order; junction bases with no gene match: 7. The DNA for the CDR3 is TGCGCCAGCAGCCCCGTCGGGACTAGCGGTTACAATGAGCAGTTCTTC. It is translated as CASSPVGTSGYNEQFF.

The V call is TRBV30, the J call TRBJ2-1, with a weak D call TRBD1 (6 bases). The CDR3 has 13 amino acids. Germline values: CDR1 GTSNPN, CDR2 SVGIG (reference sequence). Between the trimmed V and J ends, which lost 8 bases and 0 bases, there was a span of 11 bases. This CDR3 reads CAGDRSSYNEQFF. For the CDR3, the DNA is TGTGCCGGTGACAGGAGCTCCTACAATGAGCAGTTCTTC.

The chain is built from TRBV5-5 and TRBJ2-7; TRBD2 might be the D (5 bases). Trimming took 1 base from V and 6 from J, leaving 8 bases between them. The CDR3 sequence is 12 residues long. CDR1 is SGHKS, CDR2 YYEKEE, per germline (reference sequence). The CDR3: CASSLLLGEQYF. The CDR3, as DNA: TGTGCCAGCAGCTTGTTACTAGGCGAGCAGTACTTC.

The gene calls are TRBV7-8 and TRBJ2-1; D ambiguous. CDR3 size: 15 residues. V was trimmed by 3 bases and J by 8 bases, leaving 17 bases between them. Germline loops: CDR1 SGHVS, CDR2 FQNEAQ. The CDR3 reads CASSFLRPPSDEQFF. DNA for the CDR3: TGTGCCAGCAGCTTTCTGCGGCCTCCCAGCGATGAGCAGTTCTTC.

The rearrangement uses TRBV27 and TRBJ2-5; the D gene is possibly TRBD2 (5 bases). Trimming shortened V by 5 bases and J by 1 base, and 14 bases separated the two germline ends. The CDR3 has 15 amino acids. CDR1 MNHEY and CDR2 SMNVEV come from the germline V gene (reference sequence). The CDR3: CASSPGSGVQETQYF. CDR3 nucleotides: TGTGCCAGCAGTCCCGGCAGCGGAGTCCAAGAGACCCAGTACTTC.

This chain links TRBV6-6 with TRBJ1-1; the match to TRBD1 covers 9 bases. V shed 5 bases and J 6 bases; nucleotides not matched to a gene: 7. The CDR3 has 14 residues. CDR1 MNHNY and CDR2 SVGAGI come from the germline V gene (reference sequence). The CDR3 DNA follows: TGTGCCAGCAGTGAGGGACAGGGTAGCCCTGAAGCTTTCTTT. It encodes CASSEGQGSPEAFF.